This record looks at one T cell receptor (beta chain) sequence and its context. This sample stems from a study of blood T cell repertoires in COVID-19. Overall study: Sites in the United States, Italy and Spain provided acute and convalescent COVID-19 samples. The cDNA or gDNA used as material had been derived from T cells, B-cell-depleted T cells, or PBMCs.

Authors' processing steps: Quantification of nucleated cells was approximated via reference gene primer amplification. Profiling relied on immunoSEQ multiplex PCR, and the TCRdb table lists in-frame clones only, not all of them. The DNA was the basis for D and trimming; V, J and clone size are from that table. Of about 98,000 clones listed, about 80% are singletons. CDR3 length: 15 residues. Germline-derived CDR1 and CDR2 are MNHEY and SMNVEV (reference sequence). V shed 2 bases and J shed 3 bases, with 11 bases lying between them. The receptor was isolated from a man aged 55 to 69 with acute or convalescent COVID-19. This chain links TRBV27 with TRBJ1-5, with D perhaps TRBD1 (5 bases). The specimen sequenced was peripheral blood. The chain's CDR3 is CASSLGGGLNQPQHF. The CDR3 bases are TGTGCCAGCAGTTTAGGTGGGGGACTCAATCAGCCCCAGCATTTT.